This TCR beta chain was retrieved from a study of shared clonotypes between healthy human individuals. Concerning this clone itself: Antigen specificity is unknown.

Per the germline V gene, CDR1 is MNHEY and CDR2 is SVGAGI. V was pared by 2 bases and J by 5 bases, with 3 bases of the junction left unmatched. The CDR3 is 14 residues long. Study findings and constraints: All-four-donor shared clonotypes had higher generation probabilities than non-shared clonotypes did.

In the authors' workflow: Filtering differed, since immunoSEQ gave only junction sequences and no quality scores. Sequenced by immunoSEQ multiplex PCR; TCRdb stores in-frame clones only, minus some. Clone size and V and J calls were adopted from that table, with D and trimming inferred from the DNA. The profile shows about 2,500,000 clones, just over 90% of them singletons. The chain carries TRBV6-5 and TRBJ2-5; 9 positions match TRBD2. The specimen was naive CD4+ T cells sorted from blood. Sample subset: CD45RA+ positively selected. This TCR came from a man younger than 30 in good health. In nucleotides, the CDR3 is TGTGCCAGCAGTTACGGGACTAGCATGGAGACCCAGTACTTC. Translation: CASSYGTSMETQYF.